The clone carrying this T cell receptor beta chain was detected only a few times. These data come from a study of blood T cell repertoires in COVID-19. The CDR3 is made up of 13 amino acids. V lost 2 bases and J lost 2, with 9 bases in between. The germline CDR1 and CDR2 sequences are GTSNPN and SVGIG (reference sequence). The table came from immunoSEQ multiplex PCR; TCRdb's copy has only in-frame clones and leaves some out. Here the sample spans a few hundred thousand clones, about 88% being singletons. This receptor was taken from a woman under 40 who had been exposed to COVID-19. The rearrangement links TRBV30 to TRBJ1-2, with D unresolved. Sequencing used PBMCs or T cells enriched from blood (not recorded which). Here the CDR3 reads CAWSPHTNYGYTF. DNA of the CDR3: TGTGCCTGGAGTCCGCACACCAACTATGGCTACACCTTC.